Here is one T cell receptor (beta chain) with its context. The antigen is unknown. Recent vaccinations or acute infections were absent in the healthy HIV-negative adult donors. CDR1 and CDR2 (germline): MDHEN, SYDVKM. The J segment lost 0 bases and the V segment lost 5 bases, leaving 10 bases of the junction unmatched. This CDR3 spans 16 amino acids. These data originate in a study of shared clonotypes between healthy human individuals. Looking at the study overall: For every donor, three CD4 naive, three CD4 memory, two CD8 naive and one CD8 memory plates were used.

Broader study findings: Against clonotypes common to all four donors, non-shared ones had lower generation probabilities. Researchers found naive subsets generally carried larger estimated richness than memory subsets.

Profiling relied on immunoSEQ multiplex PCR, and the TCRdb table lists in-frame clones only, not all of them. The sample comprises about 1.1 million clones, around three quarters of which are singletons, and over 0.8% rests with the top ten. The chain is built from TRBV28 and TRBJ2-7; 7 bases are a match to TRBD2. The sequence was collected from a man younger than 30 in good health. Some clones in this sample may be carry-over from other donors' samples. Sequencing was done on a sample of memory CD4+ T cells from PBMCs. Subset defined: CD45RA-negative fraction. The CDR3 here is CASSPYSGKSSYEQYF. The CDR3 region has the DNA TGTGCCAGCAGTCCCTACAGCGGGAAAAGCTCCTACGAGCAGTACTTC. Based on the CDR3 plus reference TRBV28 and TRBJ2-7, the full variable domain is DVKVTQSSRYLVKRTGEKVFLECVQDMDHENMFWYRQDPGLGLRLIYFSYDVKMKEKGDIPEGYSVSREKKERFSLILESASTNQTSMYLCASSPYSGKSSYEQYFGPGTRLTVT.